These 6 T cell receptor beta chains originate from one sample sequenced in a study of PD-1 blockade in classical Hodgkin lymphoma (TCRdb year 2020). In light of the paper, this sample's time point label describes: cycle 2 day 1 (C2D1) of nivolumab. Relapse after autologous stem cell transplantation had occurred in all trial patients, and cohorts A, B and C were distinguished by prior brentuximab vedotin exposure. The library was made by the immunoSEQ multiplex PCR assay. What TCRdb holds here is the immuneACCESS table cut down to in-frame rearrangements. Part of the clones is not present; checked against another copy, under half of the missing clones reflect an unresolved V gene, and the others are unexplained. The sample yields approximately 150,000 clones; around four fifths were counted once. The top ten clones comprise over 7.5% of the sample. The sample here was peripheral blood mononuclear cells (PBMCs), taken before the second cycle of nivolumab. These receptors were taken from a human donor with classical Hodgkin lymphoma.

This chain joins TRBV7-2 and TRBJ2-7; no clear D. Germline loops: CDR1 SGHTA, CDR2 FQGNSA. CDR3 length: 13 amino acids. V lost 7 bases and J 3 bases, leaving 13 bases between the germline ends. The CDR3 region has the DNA TGTGCCAGCACCCAAACGCCGTACTACGAGCAGTACTTC. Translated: CASTQTPYYEQYF.

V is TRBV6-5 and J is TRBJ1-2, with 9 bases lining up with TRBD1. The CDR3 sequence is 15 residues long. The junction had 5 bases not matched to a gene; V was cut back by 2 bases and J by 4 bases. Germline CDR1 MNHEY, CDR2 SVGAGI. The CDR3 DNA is TGTGCCAGCAGTTACATGGGACAGGGAGGCTATGGCTACACCTTC. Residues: CASSYMGQGGYGYTF.

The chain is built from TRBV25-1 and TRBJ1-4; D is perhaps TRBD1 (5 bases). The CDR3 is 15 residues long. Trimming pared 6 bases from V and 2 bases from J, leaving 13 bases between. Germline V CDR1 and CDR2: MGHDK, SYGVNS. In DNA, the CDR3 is TGTGCCAGCAGCCCCACAGGTTTCACTAATGAAAAACTGTTTTTT. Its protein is CASSPTGFTNEKLFF.

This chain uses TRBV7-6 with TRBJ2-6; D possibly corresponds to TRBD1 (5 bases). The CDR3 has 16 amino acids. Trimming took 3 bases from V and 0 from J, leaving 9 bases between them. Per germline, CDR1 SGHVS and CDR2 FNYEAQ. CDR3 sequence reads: CASSLQGYSGANVLTF. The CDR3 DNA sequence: TGTGCCAGCAGCTTGCAGGGATACTCTGGGGCCAACGTCCTGACTTTC.

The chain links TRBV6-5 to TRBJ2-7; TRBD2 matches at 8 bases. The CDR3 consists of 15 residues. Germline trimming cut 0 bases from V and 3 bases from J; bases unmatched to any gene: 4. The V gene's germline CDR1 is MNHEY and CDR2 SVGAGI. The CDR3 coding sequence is TGTGCCAGCAGTTACTCGGCGGGACTAGGCTACGAGCAGTACTTC. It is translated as CASSYSAGLGYEQYF.

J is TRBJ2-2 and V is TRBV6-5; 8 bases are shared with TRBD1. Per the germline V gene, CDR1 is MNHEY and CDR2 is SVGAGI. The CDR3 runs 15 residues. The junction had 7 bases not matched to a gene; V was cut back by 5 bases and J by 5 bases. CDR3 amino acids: CASSRNRGRTGELFF. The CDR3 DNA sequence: TGTGCCAGCAGTAGAAACAGGGGGAGGACCGGGGAGCTGTTTTTT.